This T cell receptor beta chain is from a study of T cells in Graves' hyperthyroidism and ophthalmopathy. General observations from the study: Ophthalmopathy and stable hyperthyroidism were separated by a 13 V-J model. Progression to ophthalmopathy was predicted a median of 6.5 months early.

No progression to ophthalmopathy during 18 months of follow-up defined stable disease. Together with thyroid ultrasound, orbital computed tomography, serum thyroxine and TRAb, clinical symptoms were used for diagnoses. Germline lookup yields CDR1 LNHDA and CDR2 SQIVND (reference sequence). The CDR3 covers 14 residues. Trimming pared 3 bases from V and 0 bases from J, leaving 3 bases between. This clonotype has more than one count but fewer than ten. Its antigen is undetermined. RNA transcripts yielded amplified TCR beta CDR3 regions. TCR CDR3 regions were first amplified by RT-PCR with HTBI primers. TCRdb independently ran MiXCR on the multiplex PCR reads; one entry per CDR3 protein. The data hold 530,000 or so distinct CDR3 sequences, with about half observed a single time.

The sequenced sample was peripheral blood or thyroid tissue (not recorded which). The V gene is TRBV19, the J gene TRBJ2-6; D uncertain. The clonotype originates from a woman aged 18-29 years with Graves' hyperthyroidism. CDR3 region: CASSISSGANVLTF. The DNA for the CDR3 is TGTGCCAGTAGTATTAGCTCTGGGGCCAACGTCCTGACTTTC.